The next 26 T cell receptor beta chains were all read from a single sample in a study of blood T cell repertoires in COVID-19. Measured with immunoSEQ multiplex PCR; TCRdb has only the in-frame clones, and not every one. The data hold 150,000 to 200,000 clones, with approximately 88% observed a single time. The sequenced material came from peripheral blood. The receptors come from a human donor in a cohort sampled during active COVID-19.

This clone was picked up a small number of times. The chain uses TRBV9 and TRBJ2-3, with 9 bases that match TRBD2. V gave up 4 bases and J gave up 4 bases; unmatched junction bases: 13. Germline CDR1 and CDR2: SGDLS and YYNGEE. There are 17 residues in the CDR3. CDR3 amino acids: CASSLGGSGSIADTQYF. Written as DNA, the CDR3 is TGTGCCAGCAGCTTAGGGGGTAGCGGGAGTATAGCAGATACGCAGTATTTT.

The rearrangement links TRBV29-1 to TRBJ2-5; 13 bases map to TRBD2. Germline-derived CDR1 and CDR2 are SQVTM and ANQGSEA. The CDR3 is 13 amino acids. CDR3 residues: CSVLAGGEKTQYF. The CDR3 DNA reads TGCAGTGTACTAGCGGGAGGGGAGAAGACCCAGTACTTC.

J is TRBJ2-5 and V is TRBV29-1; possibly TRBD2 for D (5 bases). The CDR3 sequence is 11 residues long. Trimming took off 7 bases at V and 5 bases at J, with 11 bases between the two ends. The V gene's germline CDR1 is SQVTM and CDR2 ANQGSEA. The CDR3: CSARGGETQYF. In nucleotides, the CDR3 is TGCAGCGCGCGAGGAGGCGAGACCCAGTACTTC.

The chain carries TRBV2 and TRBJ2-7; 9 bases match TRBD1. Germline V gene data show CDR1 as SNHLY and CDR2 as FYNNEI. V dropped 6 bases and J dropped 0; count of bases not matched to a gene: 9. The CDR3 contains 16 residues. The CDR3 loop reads CASRLPDRGSSYEQYF. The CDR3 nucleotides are TGTGCCAGCAGGCTTCCTGACAGGGGGTCCTCCTACGAGCAGTACTTC.

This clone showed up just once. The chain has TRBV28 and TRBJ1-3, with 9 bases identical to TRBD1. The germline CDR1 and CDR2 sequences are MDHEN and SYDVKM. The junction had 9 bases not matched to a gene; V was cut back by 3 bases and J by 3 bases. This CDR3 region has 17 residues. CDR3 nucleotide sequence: TGTGCCAGCAGTTTCATCTGGGACAGGGAAGGTGGAAACACCATATATTTT. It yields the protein CASSFIWDREGGNTIYF.

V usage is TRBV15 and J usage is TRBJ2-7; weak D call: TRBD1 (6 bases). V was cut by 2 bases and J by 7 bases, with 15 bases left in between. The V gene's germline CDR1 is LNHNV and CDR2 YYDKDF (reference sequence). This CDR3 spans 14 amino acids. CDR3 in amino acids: CATSRPRGLGEQYF. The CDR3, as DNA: TGTGCCACCAGCAGACCCAGGGGTTTGGGAGAGCAGTACTTC.

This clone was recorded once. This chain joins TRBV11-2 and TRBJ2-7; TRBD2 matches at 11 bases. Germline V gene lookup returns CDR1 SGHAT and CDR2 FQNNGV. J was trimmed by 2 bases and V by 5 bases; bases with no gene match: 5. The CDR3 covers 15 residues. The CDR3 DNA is TGTGCCAGCAGCCCCAATAGCGGGGGGGCCTACGAGCAGTACTTC. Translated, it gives CASSPNSGGAYEQYF. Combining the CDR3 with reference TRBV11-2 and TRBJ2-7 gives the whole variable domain EAGVAQSPRYKIIEKRQSVAFWCNPISGHATLYWYQQILGQGPKLLIQFQNNGVVDDSQLPKDRFSAERLKGVDSTLKIQPAKLEDSAVYLCASSPNSGGAYEQYFGPGTRLTVT.

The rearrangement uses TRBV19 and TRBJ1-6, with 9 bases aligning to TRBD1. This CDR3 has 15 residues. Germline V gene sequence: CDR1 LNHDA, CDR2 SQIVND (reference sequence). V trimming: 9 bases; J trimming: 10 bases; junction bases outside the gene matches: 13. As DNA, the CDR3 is TGTGCCAGCAGTTCCGGGACAGGGAGAGAATCACCCCTCCACTTT. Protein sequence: CASSSGTGRESPLHF.

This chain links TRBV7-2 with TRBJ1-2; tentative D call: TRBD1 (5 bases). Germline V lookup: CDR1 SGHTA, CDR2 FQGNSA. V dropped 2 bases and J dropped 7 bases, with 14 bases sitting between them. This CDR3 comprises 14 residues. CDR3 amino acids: CASSLSGKALGYTF. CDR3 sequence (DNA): TGTGCCAGCAGCTTATCAGGGAAAGCACTTGGCTACACCTTC.

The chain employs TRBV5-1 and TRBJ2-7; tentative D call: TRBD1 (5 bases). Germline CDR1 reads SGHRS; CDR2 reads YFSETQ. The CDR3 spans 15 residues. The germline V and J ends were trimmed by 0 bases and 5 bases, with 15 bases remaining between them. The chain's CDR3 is CASSLEGHLFNEQYF. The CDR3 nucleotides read TGCGCCAGCAGCTTGGAGGGGCACTTGTTTAACGAGCAGTACTTC.

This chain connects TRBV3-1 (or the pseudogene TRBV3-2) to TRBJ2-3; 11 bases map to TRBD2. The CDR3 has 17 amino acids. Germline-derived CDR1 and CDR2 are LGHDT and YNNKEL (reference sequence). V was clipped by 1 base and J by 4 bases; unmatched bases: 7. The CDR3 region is CASSQVVAGGPSDTQYF. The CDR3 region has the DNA TGTGCCAGCAGCCAAGTCGTAGCGGGGGGGCCATCAGATACGCAGTATTTT.

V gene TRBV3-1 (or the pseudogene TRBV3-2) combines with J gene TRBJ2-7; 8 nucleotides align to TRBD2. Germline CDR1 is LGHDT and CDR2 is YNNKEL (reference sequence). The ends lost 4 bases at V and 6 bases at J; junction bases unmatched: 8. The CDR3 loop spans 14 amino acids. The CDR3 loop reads CASSPRVAGSEQYF. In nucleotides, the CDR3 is TGTGCCAGCAGCCCCCGGGTAGCGGGGAGCGAGCAGTACTTC.

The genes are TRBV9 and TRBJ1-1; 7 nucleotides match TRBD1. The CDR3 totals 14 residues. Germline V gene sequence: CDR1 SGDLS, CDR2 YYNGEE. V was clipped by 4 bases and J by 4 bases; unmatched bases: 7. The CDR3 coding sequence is TGTGCCAGCAGCTCGACAGGGTTCAGCACTGAAGCTTTCTTT. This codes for CASSSTGFSTEAFF.

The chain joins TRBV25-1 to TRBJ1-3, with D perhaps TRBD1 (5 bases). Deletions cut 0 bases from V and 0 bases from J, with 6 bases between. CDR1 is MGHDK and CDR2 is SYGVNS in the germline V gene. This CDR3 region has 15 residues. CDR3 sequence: CASSEYGGSGNTIYF. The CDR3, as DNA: TGTGCCAGCAGTGAATACGGGGGCTCTGGAAACACCATATATTTT. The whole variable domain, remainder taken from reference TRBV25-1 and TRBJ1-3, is EADIYQTPRYLVIGTGKKITLECSQTMGHDKMYWYQQDPGMELHLIHYSYGVNSTEKGDLSSESTVSRIRTEHFPLTLESARPSHTSQYLCASSEYGGSGNTIYFGEGSWLTVV.

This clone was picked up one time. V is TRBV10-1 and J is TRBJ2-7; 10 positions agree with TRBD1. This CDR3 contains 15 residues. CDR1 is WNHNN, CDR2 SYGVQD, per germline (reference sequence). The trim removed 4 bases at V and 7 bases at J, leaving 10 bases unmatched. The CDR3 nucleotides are TGCGCCAGCAGTGCCACCGGGACAGGGGTCGGTGAGCAGTACTTC. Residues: CASSATGTGVGEQYF.

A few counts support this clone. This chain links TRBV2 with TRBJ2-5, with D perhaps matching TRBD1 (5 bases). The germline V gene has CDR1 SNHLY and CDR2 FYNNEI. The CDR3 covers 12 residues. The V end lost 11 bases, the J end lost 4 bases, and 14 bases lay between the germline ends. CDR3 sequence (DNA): TGTGCCTCTCTGGGGCTCTCAGAGACCCAGTACTTC. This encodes CASLGLSETQYF.

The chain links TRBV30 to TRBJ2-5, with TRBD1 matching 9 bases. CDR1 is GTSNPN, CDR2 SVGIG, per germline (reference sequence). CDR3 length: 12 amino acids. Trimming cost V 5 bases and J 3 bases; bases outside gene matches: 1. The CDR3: CAWGDREETQYF. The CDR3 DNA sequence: TGTGCCTGGGGGGACAGGGAAGAGACCCAGTACTTC. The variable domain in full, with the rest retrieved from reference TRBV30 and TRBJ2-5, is SQTIHQWPATLVQPVGSPLSLECTVEGTSNPNLYWYRQAAGRGLQLLFYSVGIGQISSEVPQNLSASRPQDRQFILSSKKLLLSDSGFYLCAWGDREETQYFGPGTRLLVL.

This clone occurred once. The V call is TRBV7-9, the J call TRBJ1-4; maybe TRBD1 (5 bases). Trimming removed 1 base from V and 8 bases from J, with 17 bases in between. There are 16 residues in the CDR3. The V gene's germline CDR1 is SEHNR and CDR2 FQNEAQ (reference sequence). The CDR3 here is CASSLGQQAKGEKLFF. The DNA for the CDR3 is TGTGCCAGCAGCTTAGGCCAACAGGCCAAAGGAGAAAAACTGTTTTTT.

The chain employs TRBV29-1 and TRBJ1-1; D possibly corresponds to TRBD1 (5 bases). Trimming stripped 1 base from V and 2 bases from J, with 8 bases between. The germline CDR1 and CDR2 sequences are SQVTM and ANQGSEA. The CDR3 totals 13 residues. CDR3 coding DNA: TGCAGCGTTGAAGTACAGGCCAACACTGAAGCTTTCTTT. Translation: CSVEVQANTEAFF.

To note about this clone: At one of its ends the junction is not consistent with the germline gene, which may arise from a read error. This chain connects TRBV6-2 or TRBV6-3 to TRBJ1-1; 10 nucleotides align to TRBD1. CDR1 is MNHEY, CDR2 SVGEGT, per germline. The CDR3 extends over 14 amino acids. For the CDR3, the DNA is TGTGCCAGCAGTTGGGGACAGGGGAACGCTGAAGCTTTCTTT. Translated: CASSWGQGNAEAFF.

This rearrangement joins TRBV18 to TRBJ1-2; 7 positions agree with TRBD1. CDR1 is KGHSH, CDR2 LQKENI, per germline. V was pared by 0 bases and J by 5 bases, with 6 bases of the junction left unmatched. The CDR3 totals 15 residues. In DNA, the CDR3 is TGTGCCAGCTCACCACCGGCAGGGGGTGTGTATGGCTACACCTTC. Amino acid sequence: CASSPPAGGVYGYTF. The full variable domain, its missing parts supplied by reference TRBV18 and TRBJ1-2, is NAGVMQNPRHLVRRRGQEARLRCSPMKGHSHVYWYRQLPEEGLKFMVYLQKENIIDESGMPKERFSAEFPKEGPSILRIQQVVRGDSAAYFCASSPPAGGVYGYTFGSGTRLTVV.

CDR3: CASSVWAGGIRPGELFF. The CDR3 nucleotides read TGTGCCAGCAGCGTCTGGGCAGGGGGGATCAGGCCCGGGGAGCTGTTTTTT. This rearrangement joins TRBV7-9 to TRBJ2-2; TRBD1 is a possible D gene (7 bases). Germline CDR1 is SEHNR and CDR2 is FQNEAQ (reference sequence). V was shortened by 5 bases and J by 6 bases, with 22 bases between the two germline ends. CDR3 length equals 17 residues. Full variable domain (rest looked up from reference TRBV7-9 and TRBJ2-2): DTGVSQNPRHKITKRGQNVTFRCDPISEHNRLYWYRQTLGQGPEFLTYFQNEAQLEKSRLLSDRFSAERPKGSFSTLEIQRTEQGDSAMYLCASSVWAGGIRPGELFFGEGSRLTVL.

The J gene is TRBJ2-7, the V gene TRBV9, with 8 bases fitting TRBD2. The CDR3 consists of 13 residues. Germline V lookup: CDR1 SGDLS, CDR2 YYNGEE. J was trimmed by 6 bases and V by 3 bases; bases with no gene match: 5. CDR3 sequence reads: CASSESGGSEQYF. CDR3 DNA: TGTGCCAGCAGCGAAAGCGGGGGAAGCGAGCAGTACTTC.

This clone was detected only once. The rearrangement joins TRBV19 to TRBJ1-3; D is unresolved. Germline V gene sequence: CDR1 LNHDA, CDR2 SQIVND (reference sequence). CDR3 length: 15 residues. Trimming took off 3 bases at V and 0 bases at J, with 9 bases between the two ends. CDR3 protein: CASSIYGSSGNTIYF. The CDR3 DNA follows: TGTGCCAGTAGTATCTACGGGAGCTCTGGAAACACCATATATTTT.

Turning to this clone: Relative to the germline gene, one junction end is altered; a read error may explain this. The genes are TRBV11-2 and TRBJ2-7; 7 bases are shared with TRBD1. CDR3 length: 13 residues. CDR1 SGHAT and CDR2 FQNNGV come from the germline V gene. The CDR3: CASSVDRDYEQYF. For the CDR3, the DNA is TGTGCCAGCAGCGTAGACAGGGACTACGAGCAGTACTTC.

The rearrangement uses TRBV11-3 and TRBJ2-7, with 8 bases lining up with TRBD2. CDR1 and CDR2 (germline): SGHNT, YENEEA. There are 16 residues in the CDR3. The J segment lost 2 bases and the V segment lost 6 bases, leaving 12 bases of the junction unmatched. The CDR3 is CASSTRGGPEPYEQYF. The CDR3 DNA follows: TGTGCCAGCAGTACCCGGGGGGGACCCGAACCCTACGAGCAGTACTTC.